This T cell receptor beta chain was profiled in a study of regulatory T cells in long-lasting Graves disease. Time point here: newly diagnosed GD, antithyroid drugs for less than 3 months. Following extraction of RNA from PBMCs, that RNA was used to make the TCR library. With regard to this clonotype: Its antigen remains unknown.

Libraries of TCR beta came from iRepertoire HTBI primers plus Arm-PCR of CDR3 regions. TCRdb re-called the multiplex PCR reads through MiXCR, storing one row per CDR3 protein. The sample lists about 450,000 distinct CDR3 sequences; around 17% were seen once. The J segment lost 4 bases and the V segment lost 11 bases, leaving 11 bases of the junction unmatched. The CDR3 is made up of 14 amino acids. Germline V gives CDR1 SEHNR, CDR2 FQNEAQ (reference sequence). Study outcomes and limitations: Persistent patients shared more public clonotypes (about 2,600) than new patients (approximately 1,000).

The data also belong to a second study, concerning T cells in Graves' hyperthyroidism and ophthalmopathy.

The sample in question was peripheral blood mononuclear cells (PBMCs), obtained at new diagnosis, from a patient treated with antithyroid drugs. This TCR derives from a woman younger than 45 with Graves disease. The rearrangement uses TRBV7-9 and TRBJ2-3; 8 bases match TRBD2. CDR3 sequence: CAGTIGGVADTQYF. CDR3 bases: TGTGCCGGCACCATCGGGGGGGTGGCAGATACGCAGTATTTT.